Below, one TCR beta chain is given with its context. In its sample, this clonotype was seen many times. It has no known antigen specificity. The input lacks base qualities; no much larger clone sits a single base away. Ends trimmed: V by 2 bases, J by 7 bases; bases unmatched to a gene: 7. For CDR1 and CDR2, the germline V gene lists MGHDK and SYGVNS. From cysteine to phenylalanine, the CDR3 is 18 amino acids long. CDR3 DNA only is kept here, 54 bases in frame from base 1. cDNA was synthesized by template-switch 5'RACE using a primer carrying a 10-nucleotide random unique molecular identifier by which each TCR transcript was tagged. Every sequencing run yielded over 190 million TCR-beta sequences covering 15-18 subjects. The RNeasy kit was used for extraction of total RNA. TCR-beta VDJ regions were amplified with primers for the TCR constant region and the 5'RACE anchor, using the KAPA Real-time Library Amplification kit. A first PCR added sample indexes and Illumina adaptors, after which a second PCR increased the library yield. After Ampure bead purification, the TCR product of roughly 650 bp was size-selected on a 2% E-gel SizeSelection system. Library quality was checked on a Bioanalyzer, concentration was measured with Qubit, and libraries were quantified with the Kapa Library Quantification kit before pooling. An Illumina HiSeq 2500 sequenced the libraries paired-end 2 x 150 bp. To increase sequence diversity, about 25-30% phiX was spiked into each library pool. The published analysis was carried out like this. Quality-filtered reads were processed with the UMI-based MiGEC pipeline, which removed over 75% of raw TCR sequences during error correction. IMGT germline references were used for alignment of VDJ genes, and clonotypes were defined by a unique CDR3 amino acid sequence together with V-J genes. Clonal expansion, Shannon diversity and CDR3 relatedness (CalcPairwiseDistances, ClusterSamples) were evaluated with VDJtools, and phylogenetic trees were built with CLCbio workbench. A clone was classed as expanded if it had 8 or more unique UMIs, a cutoff based on coefficient-of-variation modelling across technical triplicates. The public sequencing data were trimmed at Q25 with fastp and processed into clonotypes with MiXCR by TCRdb, which kept only in-frame beta chains. Rows are unified per CDR3 protein, each entry keeping the most common DNA and genes. The V and J calls, along with clone size, are taken from TCRdb and not from the paper's own processing. Across this sample there are some 77,000 distinct CDR3 sequences, with around 13% seen only once. The ten top clones hold around 4.3% of the sample.

The data were obtained in a study of neurological immune-mediated disorders (dated by TCRdb to the late 2010s). With regard to the full study: Using UMI-based sequencing, the study compared peripheral blood TCR-beta repertoires from patients with HTLV-I-associated myelopathy (HAM/TSP), patients with multiple sclerosis, and healthy controls. Longitudinal samples, technical triplicates and paired sorted CD4+ and CD8+ T-cell subsets, alongside PBMC samples, were included among the roughly 98 TCR-beta libraries. Longitudinal HAM/TSP donors and healthy donors each had 3 time-points at intervals of about 3-40 months. Of the 60 to 70 subjects in the cohort, some 14 were HAM/TSP patients, about 34 were multiple sclerosis patients, and around 20 were healthy controls.

The sample's time point, from its label and the paper: longitudinal time-point 1 (baseline). Unsorted PBMC libraries were generated from 2 million PBMCs stored in RNAlater at -80 °C until RNA extraction. Peripheral blood was subjected to Ficoll-Hypaque density gradient centrifugation to isolate PBMCs, which were then cryopreserved in liquid nitrogen. Beyond this particular receptor, the publication reports: Expanded clones from different subjects shared no identical CDR3 amino acid sequences, which suggests that TCR-beta repertoires were private in all groups. TCR clonal expansion was highest in HAM/TSP patients and lowest in MS patients, with MS patients falling below even healthy controls.

The clonotype was recovered from a female donor with HTLV-1-associated myelopathy (HAM/TSP). The source material was PBMCs. In this chain, TRBV25-1 is recombined with TRBJ2-2; a stretch of 16 junction bases matches TRBD2. CDR3 sequence: CASSEPGLAGGRDGELFF. Here is the DNA: TGTGCCAGCAGTGAACCGGGACTAGCGGGGGGGCGAGACGGGGAGCTGTTTTTT.